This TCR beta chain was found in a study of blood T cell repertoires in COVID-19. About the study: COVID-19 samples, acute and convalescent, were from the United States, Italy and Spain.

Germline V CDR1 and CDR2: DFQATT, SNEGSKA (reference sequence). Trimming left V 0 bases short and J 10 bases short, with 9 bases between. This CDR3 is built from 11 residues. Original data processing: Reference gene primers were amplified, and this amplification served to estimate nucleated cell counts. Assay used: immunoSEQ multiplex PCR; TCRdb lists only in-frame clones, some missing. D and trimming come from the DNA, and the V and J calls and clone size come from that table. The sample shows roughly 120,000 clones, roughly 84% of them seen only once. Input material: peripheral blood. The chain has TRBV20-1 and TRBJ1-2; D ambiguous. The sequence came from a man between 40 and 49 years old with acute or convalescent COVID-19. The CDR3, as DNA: TGCAGTGCTAGAGACTTCATAGACTACACCTTC. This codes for CSARDFIDYTF.